This section outlines one T cell receptor beta chain sequence together with its context. This record comes from a study of control samples from healthy donors and cancer patients. This CDR3 has 18 residues. CDR1 and CDR2 (germline): SGHNT, YENEEA. Between the trimmed V and J ends, which lost 1 base and 2 bases, there was a span of 19 bases. The data were produced by immunoSEQ multiplex PCR, yet TCRdb's version contains in-frame clones alone and is incomplete. The profile shows about 59,000 clones, approximately 92% of them singletons. The rearrangement uses TRBV11-3 and TRBJ2-3, with a tentative D call TRBD1 (6 bases). The receptor comes from a man aged 40-55 years with colorectal cancer. Sequences were obtained from PBMCs. The CDR3 DNA follows: TGTGCCAGCAGCTTAGTTTTTATCGGGGCAGGGGACACAGATACGCAGTATTTT. Translating gives CASSLVFIGAGDTDTQYF.